The present TCR beta chain was sequenced within a study of T-cell memory formation after mild COVID-19. Study as a whole: The TCR clusters were mostly specific to one donor. Study findings and constraints: Whether second-wave clones peaking at day 37 were SARS-CoV-2 specific went unconfirmed. Among contracting clones, CD4+ were mainly CM/EM and CD8+ enriched in EMRA. There were some responding clones in pre-infection memory, which suggested that cross-reactive memory had joined.

The germline V gene has CDR1 SGHRS and CDR2 YFSETQ. V was pared by 1 base and J by 3 bases, with 11 bases between. The CDR3 extends over 15 amino acids. The table lists this clonotype with a few counts. The antigen is unknown. TCRdb fed the 5' RACE reads into MiXCR, producing one record per CDR3 protein. This sample yields around 320,000 distinct CDR3 sequences, of which approximately 19% are seen a single time; around a fifth belongs to the top ten. This chain connects TRBV5-1 to TRBJ2-1, with D perhaps matching TRBD2 (5 bases). The material sequenced was PBMCs or a T cell subset sorted from them (not recorded which). This sequence originates from a man between 18 and 35 years old who had mild COVID-19 (a few samples of this study predate the infection). Cell type and time point are not known. The CDR3, as DNA: TGCGCCAGCAGCTTGCCCTTGGAGGTCTACAATGAGCAGTTCTTC. It translates to CASSLPLEVYNEQFF. Combining the CDR3 with reference TRBV5-1 and TRBJ2-1 gives the whole variable domain KAGVTQTPRYLIKTRGQQVTLSCSPISGHRSVSWYQQTPGQGLQFLFEYFSETQRNKGNFPGRFSGRQFSNSRSEMNVSTLELGDSALYLCASSLPLEVYNEQFFGPGTRLTVL.